This T cell receptor beta chain comes out of a study of blood T cell repertoires in COVID-19. Background on the study: Material from acute and convalescent COVID-19 was sourced from the United States, Italy and Spain. PBMCs, B-cell-depleted T cells, or T cells were the source of the cDNA or gDNA that made up the material.

Germline assignment: CDR1 SGDLS and CDR2 YYNGEE. V gave up 4 bases and J gave up 5 bases; unmatched junction bases: 8. This CDR3 contains 16 residues. How the authors handled the data: Cell counts per sample came from amplifying reference gene primers. Data came from immunoSEQ multiplex PCR; TCRdb stores just in-frame clones and leaves some out. V and J calls and clone size are given by that table; D and trimming were obtained from the DNA. The sample has 40,000 to 55,000 clones; roughly 90% are singletons. The sequencing sample was made of peripheral blood. This chain uses TRBV9 with TRBJ2-2, with 10 bases fitting TRBD2. The sequence came from a human donor in a cohort sampled during active COVID-19. CDR3 in DNA: TGTGCCAGCAGCCCCGAGCGGGAGGGTAGGACCGGGGAGCTGTTTTTT. Residues: CASSPEREGRTGELFF.